These 25 T cell receptor beta chains share one sample of origin, sequenced in a study of early T cells in non-severe SARS-CoV-2 infection. TCRdb called the 5' RACE reads again in MiXCR, with one record for every CDR3 protein. The sample records 55,000 to 70,000 distinct CDR3 sequences, 4.9% being singletons. Source material: whole blood. The receptors originated from an adult who was a healthcare worker with PCR-confirmed SARS-CoV-2 infection or an uninfected control (not recorded which).

In its sample, this clonotype was seen many times. The rearrangement uses TRBV29-1 and TRBJ1-1, with D possibly matching TRBD1 (6 bases). V was pared by 6 bases and J by 1 base, with 9 bases between. Germline CDR1 and CDR2: SQVTM and ANQGSEA. The CDR3 is 12 amino acids. The CDR3 here is CSVATGNTEAFF. For the CDR3, the DNA is TGCAGCGTCGCGACAGGGAACACTGAAGCTTTCTTT.

This clonotype was counted ten times or more. CDR3 region: CASSQERLAGDEADTQYF. The CDR3 nucleotides read TGTGCCAGCAGCCAGGAAAGACTAGCGGGAGATGAAGCAGATACGCAGTATTTT. This rearrangement joins TRBV4-2 to TRBJ2-3, with 12 bases identical to TRBD2. The V gene's germline CDR1 is LGHNA and CDR2 YNFKEQ. V trimming: 3 bases; J trimming: 4 bases; junction bases outside the gene matches: 11. CDR3 length equals 18 residues.

In its sample, this clonotype was seen a few times. This chain joins TRBV7-9 and TRBJ2-1; TRBD1 aligns across 9 bases. The junction had 10 bases not matched to a gene; V was cut back by 3 bases and J by 7 bases. CDR3 length: 16 amino acids. CDR1 and CDR2 from the germline V gene are SEHNR and FQNEAQ (reference sequence). The CDR3 here is CASSLAGQGILNEQFF. CDR3 DNA sequence: TGTGCCAGCAGCTTGGCCGGACAGGGGATTCTGAATGAGCAGTTCTTC.

This clonotype was observed at least ten times. J is TRBJ2-3 and V is TRBV7-9; a possible D gene is TRBD2 (6 bases). Germline CDR1 SEHNR, CDR2 FQNEAQ (reference sequence). This CDR3 region has 13 residues. V was trimmed by 1 base and J by 4 bases, leaving 6 bases between them. CDR3 nucleotides: TGTGCCAGCAGCTTAGGGGGGGCAGATACGCAGTATTTT. Its protein product is CASSLGGADTQYF.

This clonotype showed up many times. V gene TRBV7-8 combines with J gene TRBJ2-1; 10 nucleotides align to TRBD1. Trimming cost V 5 bases and J 8 bases; bases outside gene matches: 9. The CDR3 length is 15 residues. CDR1 is SGHVS, CDR2 FQNEAQ, per germline. CDR3 residues: CASSLVGQGVDEQFF. The CDR3 DNA follows: TGTGCCAGCAGCCTCGTCGGACAGGGGGTGGATGAGCAGTTCTTC.

This clonotype was seen ten or more times. The chain employs TRBV19 and TRBJ1-2; 10 bases are shared with TRBD1. The CDR3 runs 16 residues. The germline CDR1 and CDR2 sequences are LNHDA and SQIVND (reference sequence). V trimming: 8 bases; J trimming: 2 bases; junction bases outside the gene matches: 11. The CDR3 bases are TGTGCCAGTTACCGACGATCGGGACAGGGGAACTATGGCTACACCTTC. As protein: CASYRRSGQGNYGYTF.

This clonotype was observed a few times. The chain couples TRBV3-1 to TRBJ2-3; D is unclear. The CDR3 totals 13 residues. Trimming left V 5 bases short and J 1 base short, with 7 bases between. Germline loops: CDR1 LGHDT, CDR2 YNNKEL (reference sequence). The CDR3 nucleotides are TGTGCCAGCAGCGTTGGGCGCACAGATACGCAGTATTTT. Its translation is CASSVGRTDTQYF.

On this clonotype: A much larger clone sits a single nucleotide away, making a read error possible. The chain employs TRBV9 and TRBJ2-3, with 7 bases lining up with TRBD1. Germline V gives CDR1 SGDLS, CDR2 YYNGEE. Germline trimming cut 3 bases from V and 2 bases from J; bases unmatched to any gene: 3. CDR3 length: 14 amino acids. CDR3 residues: CASSGDSHTDTQYF. CDR3 coding DNA: TGTGCCAGCAGCGGGGACAGCCACACAGATACGCAGTATTTT. Together with reference TRBV9 and TRBJ2-3, the CDR3 gives the full variable domain: DSGVTQTPKHLITATGQRVTLRCSPRSGDLSVYWYQQSLDQGLQFLIQYYNGEERAKGNILERFSAQQFPDLHSELNLSSLELGDSALYFCASSGDSHTDTQYFGPGTRLTVL.

This clonotype occurred a few times. The chain combines TRBV5-5 with TRBJ2-5; a weak D match, TRBD1 (5 bases). Trimming took 0 bases from V and 1 from J, leaving 7 bases between them. CDR3 length equals 14 residues. The V gene's germline CDR1 is SGHKS and CDR2 YYEKEE (reference sequence). The CDR3 DNA sequence: TGTGCCAGCAGCTTGGCCAGGGTCCAAGAGACCCAGTACTTC. Amino acids: CASSLARVQETQYF. Together with reference TRBV5-5 and TRBJ2-5, the CDR3 gives the full variable domain: DAGVTQSPTHLIKTRGQQVTLRCSPISGHKSVSWYQQVLGQGPQFIFQYYEKEERGRGNFPDRFSARQFPNYSSELNVNALLLGDSALYLCASSLARVQETQYFGPGTRLLVL.

This clonotype was picked up many times. The V call is TRBV12-3 or TRBV12-4, the J call TRBJ2-2, with D unresolved. The CDR3 is made up of 13 amino acids. The V and J ends lost 5 bases and 6 bases respectively, with 10 bases between them. The CDR3 sequence: CASSPREAGELFF. The DNA for the CDR3 is TGTGCCAGCAGTCCTCGAGAAGCCGGGGAGCTGTTTTTT.

This clonotype was detected only a few times. This chain joins TRBV7-2 and TRBJ1-2; TRBD1 matches at 9 bases. This CDR3 has 14 residues. With 1 base clipped from V and 7 bases from J, the junction kept 4 bases outside the gene matches. Germline values: CDR1 SGHTA, CDR2 FQGNSA. The CDR3 here is CASSLGRDRVGYTF. CDR3 nucleotides: TGTGCCAGCAGCTTAGGCCGGGACAGGGTTGGCTACACCTTC.

This clonotype was detected ten times or more. The gene calls are TRBV19 and TRBJ1-5; 9 bases map to TRBD1. This CDR3 is 14 amino acids long. The V gene's germline CDR1 is LNHDA and CDR2 SQIVND (reference sequence). Trimming at V came to 6 bases and at J to 6 bases, leaving 6 bases not matched to a gene. The CDR3 sequence is CASSPTGGSQPQHF. For the CDR3, the DNA is TGTGCCAGTAGCCCAACAGGGGGCAGTCAGCCCCAGCATTTT.

Many counts were recorded for this clonotype. V and J are TRBV4-2 and TRBJ2-6, with 8 bases that match TRBD2. Germline V gene lookup returns CDR1 LGHNA and CDR2 YNFKEQ. V was clipped by 3 bases and J by 0 bases; unmatched bases: 7. The CDR3 is 18 residues long. CDR3 DNA sequence: TGTGCCAGCAGCCAGCGAAAGGCGGGGGGCTCTGGGGCCAACGTCCTGACTTTC. It specifies CASSQRKAGGSGANVLTF.

The sample holds many counts of this clonotype. V usage is TRBV7-9 and J usage is TRBJ1-1; D is uncertain. The germline V gene has CDR1 SEHNR and CDR2 FQNEAQ (reference sequence). This CDR3 comprises 13 residues. V was pared by 1 base and J by 1 base, with 4 bases between. The CDR3 loop reads CASSLEANTEAFF. CDR3 bases: TGTGCCAGCAGCTTAGAGGCGAACACTGAAGCTTTCTTT.

In this sample, this clonotype turned up many times. This chain links TRBV20-1 with TRBJ2-2; tentative D call: TRBD1 (5 bases). V was trimmed by 0 bases and J by 7 bases, leaving 15 bases between them. Per germline, CDR1 DFQATT and CDR2 SNEGSKA (reference sequence). There are 15 residues in the CDR3. The CDR3: CSARDLRDGSGELFF. Here the CDR3 DNA reads TGCAGTGCTAGAGATCTCAGGGATGGAAGCGGGGAGCTGTTTTTT.

This clonotype was detected only a few times. The chain recombines TRBV2 with TRBJ2-4; D is unresolved. The CDR3 sequence is 15 residues long. Deletions cut 2 bases from V and 0 bases from J, with 8 bases between. Germline loops: CDR1 SNHLY, CDR2 FYNNEI. CDR3 region: CASSESTVAKNIQYF. In DNA form, the CDR3 reads TGTGCCAGCAGTGAATCCACAGTAGCCAAAAACATTCAGTACTTC.

This clonotype has ten or more counts. The rearrangement joins TRBV6-2 or TRBV6-3 to TRBJ1-5; no clear D gene. Trimming pared 2 bases from V and 5 bases from J, leaving 10 bases between. Germline-derived CDR1 and CDR2 are MNHEY and SVGEGT. The CDR3 spans 14 residues. The CDR3 sequence is CASSYRPLDQPQHF. As DNA, the CDR3 is TGTGCCAGCAGTTACCGACCTTTAGATCAGCCCCAGCATTTT.

V usage is TRBV11-2 and J usage is TRBJ2-3; a possible D gene is TRBD2 (5 bases). The V end lost 2 bases, the J end lost 0 bases, and 9 bases lay between the germline ends. CDR1 and CDR2 (germline): SGHAT, FQNNGV. The CDR3 contains 15 residues. In nucleotides, the CDR3 is TGTGCCAGCAGCTTAAGAGGGCCTAGCACAGATACGCAGTATTTT. Protein: CASSLRGPSTDTQYF. Full variable domain (outside the CDR3, taken from reference TRBV11-2 and TRBJ2-3): EAGVAQSPRYKIIEKRQSVAFWCNPISGHATLYWYQQILGQGPKLLIQFQNNGVVDDSQLPKDRFSAERLKGVDSTLKIQPAKLEDSAVYLCASSLRGPSTDTQYFGPGTRLTVL.

This chain joins TRBV13 and TRBJ1-1, with D possibly matching TRBD1 (6 bases). Looked up from germline, CDR1 is PRHDT and CDR2 is FYEKMQ (reference sequence). V lost 5 bases and J 3 bases, leaving 7 bases between the germline ends. CDR3 length: 12 amino acids. The CDR3 loop reads CASSRTDTEAFF. CDR3 DNA: TGTGCCAGCAGCAGGACAGACACTGAAGCTTTCTTT.

This clonotype appeared many times. The gene calls are TRBV11-3 and TRBJ2-3, with 12 bases fitting TRBD2. In germline, CDR1 is SGHNT, CDR2 YENEEA. This CDR3 region has 16 residues. V dropped 5 bases and J dropped 7; count of bases not matched to a gene: 10. Written as DNA, the CDR3 is TGTGCCAGCAGCGTGTCGACTAGCGGGAGTGTCAATACGCAGTATTTT. Amino acids: CASSVSTSGSVNTQYF. Filled out from reference TRBV11-3 and TRBJ2-3, the complete variable domain reads EAGVVQSPRYKIIEKKQPVAFWCNPISGHNTLYWYLQNLGQGPELLIRYENEEAVDDSQLPKDRFSAERLKGVDSTLKIQPAELGDSAVYLCASSVSTSGSVNTQYFGPGTRLTVL.

The V call is TRBV20-1, the J call TRBJ1-4, with D hard to call. The CDR3 covers 14 residues. CDR1 is DFQATT and CDR2 is SNEGSKA in the germline V gene (reference sequence). Trimming cost V 6 bases and J 8 bases, with 19 bases left between them. The CDR3 nucleotides are TGCAGTGCGCTTACTGGAGCGGGTAACGAAAAACTGTTTTTT. Residues: CSALTGAGNEKLFF.

V and J are TRBV4-1 and TRBJ2-5, with a possible D match to TRBD2 (5 bases). Trimming took 4 bases from V and 5 from J, leaving 11 bases between them. The CDR3 is 13 residues long. Looked up from germline, CDR1 is MGHRA and CDR2 is YSYEKL. The CDR3 is CASSLTMGETQYF. The CDR3 DNA is TGCGCCAGCAGCCTGACTATGGGGGAGACCCAGTACTTC.

V usage is TRBV11-2 and J usage is TRBJ2-3, with D perhaps given as TRBD1 or TRBD2 (6 bases each). The ends were cut back, 5 bases at V and 7 bases at J, with 13 bases in the middle. The V gene's germline CDR1 is SGHAT and CDR2 FQNNGV. The CDR3 has 13 residues. The CDR3 DNA is TGTGCCAGCAGCCCGGGGGCCCCGAATACGCAGTATTTT. It codes for CASSPGAPNTQYF.

This sequence joins TRBV10-3 and TRBJ2-7; no reliable D call. Germline CDR1 reads ENHRY; CDR2 reads SYGVKD. V shed 3 bases and J shed 6 bases, with 12 bases lying between them. This CDR3 comprises 13 residues. This CDR3 is CAISDIQVREQYF. The CDR3 nucleotides are TGTGCCATCAGTGATATTCAGGTACGCGAGCAGTACTTC.

The rearrangement links TRBV20-1 to TRBJ2-5; 9 nucleotides match TRBD1. Germline CDR1 DFQATT, CDR2 SNEGSKA (reference sequence). This CDR3 has 17 residues. The V gene end was trimmed by 7 bases and the J gene end by 0 bases; junction bases not matched to a gene: 15. CDR3 bases: TGCAGTGTTAGGGGGTTGACGGGACAGGGTAACCAAGAGACCCAGTACTTC. Its protein product is CSVRGLTGQGNQETQYF.